A single sample is the source of the 25 T cell receptor beta chains below, sequenced in a study of T cell responses to AZD1222 COVID-19 vaccine. TCRdb keeps only in-frame clones here, not all; method: immunoSEQ multiplex PCR. The sample includes approximately 160,000 clones, around 90% seen only once; the top ten take 2.5% to 3%. The material was peripheral blood, obtained on day 0 of AZD1222 vaccination. The receptor set was obtained from an adult in good health.

This clone has only one observation. The chain combines TRBV9 with TRBJ2-5; TRBD2 matches at 9 bases. The CDR3 covers 15 residues. Germline CDR1 reads SGDLS; CDR2 reads YYNGEE. Unmatched junction bases numbered 5, after V lost 1 base and J lost 4 bases. The CDR3 DNA follows: TGTGCCAGCAGCGTAATTAGCGGGAGTCCAGAGACCCAGTACTTC. As protein: CASSVISGSPETQYF.

The chain links TRBV19 to TRBJ2-7, with D possibly TRBD1 on 6 matching bases. The V end lost 5 bases, the J end lost 3 bases, and 14 bases lay between the germline ends. This CDR3 is built from 14 residues. Germline V gene sequence: CDR1 LNHDA, CDR2 SQIVND (reference sequence). The CDR3 DNA is TGTGCCAGTAGTTGGTCAGAACAGGGCTACGAGCAGTACTTC. This sequence encodes CASSWSEQGYEQYF.

V is TRBV25-1 and J is TRBJ1-2; no definite D call. Germline V gene data show CDR1 as MGHDK and CDR2 as SYGVNS. V was clipped by 2 bases and J by 4 bases, with 8 bases between them. The CDR3 totals 13 residues. Here the CDR3 DNA reads TGTGCCAGCAGTGAACCTCGGGGCTATGGCTACACCTTC. Translated, it gives CASSEPRGYGYTF.

The rearrangement uses TRBV5-8 and TRBJ2-7; 13 bases line up with TRBD2. After removal of 0 bases from V and 5 bases from J, the junction contained 5 bases not matched to a gene. CDR1 is SGHTS, CDR2 YDEGEE, per germline. This CDR3 contains 16 residues. The CDR3 DNA follows: TGTGCCAGCAGCTTGGGAACTAGCGGGAGGGCCCACGAGCAGTACTTC. The encoded protein is CASSLGTSGRAHEQYF.

Of note for this clone: Germline is not matched at one junction end, which may reflect a read error. The chain carries TRBV5-1 and TRBJ1-4; tentatively, D is TRBD1 (6 bases). Germline V gene sequence: CDR1 SGHRS, CDR2 YFSETQ. The CDR3 runs 15 residues. CDR3 bases: TGCGCCAGCAGCTCCACGGGGGACACTACTGAAAAACTGTTTTTT. Translating gives CASSSTGDTTEKLFF.

The V gene is TRBV7-2, the J gene TRBJ1-3; unclear D gene. Trimming took 2 bases from V and 0 from J, leaving 14 bases between them. This CDR3 spans 17 amino acids. CDR1 is SGHTA and CDR2 is FQGNSA in the germline V gene. DNA for the CDR3: TGTGCCAGCAGCTTACGGCCAGGTCAACTCTCTGGAAACACCATATATTTT. This codes for CASSLRPGQLSGNTIYF.

The chain uses TRBV5-5 and TRBJ2-7; D possibly corresponds to TRBD2 (6 bases). Trimming left V 5 bases short and J 0 bases short, with 15 bases between. Germline-derived CDR1 and CDR2 are SGHKS and YYEKEE (reference sequence). The CDR3 runs 15 residues. CDR3: CASRPGTLSSYEQYF. CDR3 nucleotide sequence: TGTGCCAGCAGACCCGGGACTTTGAGCTCCTACGAGCAGTACTTC.

About this clone: At one of its ends the junction is not consistent with the germline gene, which may arise from a read error. This sequence joins TRBV6-1 and TRBJ1-6, with D unresolved. This CDR3 region has 14 residues. Germline lookup yields CDR1 MNHNS and CDR2 SASEGT. The CDR3 nucleotides read TGTGCCAGCAGTGAAGCCTACCCGAATTCTCCCCTCCACTTT. It yields the protein CASSEAYPNSPLHF.

This chain uses TRBV27 with TRBJ1-1, with a tentative D call TRBD1 (6 bases). V lost 4 bases and J 5 bases, leaving 11 bases between the germline ends. Germline CDR1 MNHEY, CDR2 SMNVEV (reference sequence). CDR3 length equals 13 residues. CDR3 sequence (DNA): TGTGCCAGCAGTTCGGACAGCGGGACTGAAGCTTTCTTT. Translating gives CASSSDSGTEAFF.

Here the CDR3 DNA reads TGTGCCAGCTCAGGACTAGGGGCCGGGTCCTACGAGCAGTACTTC. Translation gives CASSGLGAGSYEQYF. This chain connects TRBV18 to TRBJ2-7; 7 bases are a match to TRBD2. The J segment lost 1 base and the V segment lost 5 bases, leaving 8 bases of the junction unmatched. CDR1 is KGHSH, CDR2 LQKENI, per germline. The CDR3 is made up of 15 amino acids.

V is TRBV2 and J is TRBJ2-3; D possibly corresponds to TRBD1 (6 bases). V gave up 0 bases and J gave up 9 bases, with 10 bases separating them. Germline-derived CDR1 and CDR2 are SNHLY and FYNNEI. CDR3 length: 13 residues. CDR3 region: CASSEAAGVTQYF. The DNA for the CDR3 is TGTGCCAGCAGTGAAGCGGCAGGGGTAACGCAGTATTTT.

V and J are TRBV12-2 and TRBJ2-1; the table calls TRBD2, which could not be checked here. TRBV12-2 is flagged as a pseudogene. The CDR3 has 14 residues. CDR3 loop: CASRPAGGTNEQFF. The CDR3 nucleotides are TGTGCAAGTCGCCCAGCGGGAGGTACAAATGAGCAGTTCTTC.

V is TRBV28 and J is TRBJ2-2; TRBD1 agrees at 8 bases. Germline loops: CDR1 MDHEN, CDR2 SYDVKM. CDR3 length: 14 residues. After removal of 6 bases from V and 3 bases from J, the junction contained 3 bases not matched to a gene. The CDR3 loop is CASRTGVDTGELFF. As DNA, the CDR3 is TGTGCCAGCAGGACAGGGGTTGACACCGGGGAGCTGTTTTTT.

This chain joins TRBV29-1 and TRBJ2-2; 7 nucleotides align to TRBD1. The CDR3 has 14 residues. Germline values: CDR1 SQVTM, CDR2 ANQGSEA. V dropped 1 base and J dropped 6; count of bases not matched to a gene: 5. For the CDR3, the DNA is TGCAGCGTTGAAGTTACAGGGGTCTCCGGGGAGCTGTTTTTT. It encodes CSVEVTGVSGELFF.

This clone turned up a few times. CDR3 coding DNA: TGTGCCAGCTCACTACAGGGGGGCGGCGACGGTTTAGACTACACCTTC. Its protein is CASSLQGGGDGLDYTF. J is TRBJ1-2 and V is TRBV18; 8 bases are shared with TRBD1. V shed 4 bases and J 10 bases; nucleotides not matched to a gene: 17. Germline CDR1 and CDR2: KGHSH and LQKENI. The CDR3 covers 16 residues. Based on the CDR3 plus reference TRBV18 and TRBJ1-2, the full variable domain is NAGVMQNPRHLVRRRGQEARLRCSPMKGHSHVYWYRQLPEEGLKFMVYLQKENIIDESGMPKERFSAEFPKEGPSILRIQQVVRGDSAAYFCASSLQGGGDGLDYTFGSGTRLTVV.

The chain is built from TRBV27 and TRBJ2-7; possible D gene TRBD2, 7 bases. The V end lost 3 bases, the J end lost 0 bases, and 15 bases lay between the germline ends. The CDR3 sequence is 16 residues long. Germline CDR1 is MNHEY and CDR2 is SMNVEV (reference sequence). This CDR3 reads CASSFRVRGASYEQYF. In DNA form, the CDR3 reads TGTGCCAGCAGTTTCAGGGTACGGGGGGCCTCCTACGAGCAGTACTTC.

V gene TRBV7-9 combines with J gene TRBJ1-4; D is uncertain. This CDR3 spans 13 amino acids. V lost 1 base and J 8 bases, leaving 8 bases between the germline ends. The germline V gene encodes CDR1 SEHNR and CDR2 FQNEAQ (reference sequence). The CDR3 coding sequence is TGTGCCAGCAGCTTAGATCGAGGGGAAAAACTGTTTTTT. Translated: CASSLDRGEKLFF.

The V call is TRBV7-9, the J call TRBJ1-2, with D possibly matching TRBD1 (5 bases). The CDR3 extends over 15 amino acids. Germline CDR1 SEHNR, CDR2 FQNEAQ (reference sequence). The germline V and J ends were trimmed by 6 bases and 7 bases, with 21 bases remaining between them. In DNA form, the CDR3 reads TGTGCCAGCAGTTCAACCGGGACCGACTCGGGTGGCTACACCTTC. Translated: CASSSTGTDSGGYTF.

This clone was detected only a few times. V is TRBV6-5 and J is TRBJ1-5, with D possibly TRBD1 on 6 matching bases. Germline-derived CDR1 and CDR2 are MNHEY and SVGAGI. CDR3 length: 15 residues. The ends were cut back, 6 bases at V and 5 bases at J, with 17 bases in the middle. CDR3 sequence reads: CASSRTALGYQPQHF. The CDR3 bases are TGTGCCAGCAGCCGGACAGCATTAGGGTATCAGCCCCAGCATTTT.

This chain joins TRBV12-3 or TRBV12-4 and TRBJ1-1; D gene ambiguous. V gave up 8 bases and J gave up 2 bases, with 6 bases separating them. The CDR3 is 11 residues long. CDR3 residues: CASVGNTEAFF. In DNA, the CDR3 is TGTGCCAGCGTGGGAAACACTGAAGCTTTCTTT.

The rearrangement links TRBV2 to TRBJ1-4, with D possibly TRBD1 on 6 matching bases. Trimming stripped 5 bases from V and 5 bases from J, with 15 bases between. Per germline, CDR1 SNHLY and CDR2 FYNNEI. The length of the CDR3 is 15 residues. The CDR3 here is CASSIQGSGNEKLFF. The CDR3 DNA sequence: TGTGCCAGCAGTATTCAGGGGTCCGGGAATGAAAAACTGTTTTTT.

The chain carries TRBV7-9 and TRBJ2-1, with 9 positions matching TRBD2. The CDR3 is 16 amino acids. Trimming cost V 1 base and J 7 bases; bases outside gene matches: 8. Germline assignment: CDR1 SEHNR and CDR2 FQNEAQ (reference sequence). CDR3 sequence (DNA): TGTGCCAGCAGCTTAGGTGGCGGGAGGGCTGGGAATGAGCAGTTCTTC. Its translation is CASSLGGGRAGNEQFF.

This clone was counted only a few times. The CDR3, as DNA: TGTGCCAGCAGCAAAGAGTGTCCGCCGGCAGTGGAGGGGTACCTTTATGGCTACACCTTC. This encodes CASSKECPPAVEGYLYGYTF. The V gene is TRBV21-1, the J gene TRBJ1-2. TRBV21-1 is given as a pseudogene. The CDR3 runs to 20 residues.

V usage is TRBV5-6 and J usage is TRBJ2-5; D uncertain. V dropped 0 bases and J dropped 1 base, with 4 bases sitting between them. CDR3 length equals 13 residues. CDR1 and CDR2 (germline): SGHDT, YYEEEE. This chain's CDR3 is CASSLVGQETQYF. The DNA of the CDR3 is TGTGCCAGCAGCTTGGTCGGCCAAGAGACCCAGTACTTC.

The chain links TRBV27 to TRBJ2-3; no definite D call. Trimming pared 1 base from V and 5 bases from J, leaving 22 bases between. Germline V gene data show CDR1 as MNHEY and CDR2 as SMNVEV (reference sequence). This CDR3 is built from 18 residues. DNA for the CDR3: TGTGCCAGCAGTTTATTACCGCCCTCTCCCGGGTCCAAAGATACGCAGTATTTT. Encoded protein: CASSLLPPSPGSKDTQYF.